This entry lists 22 T cell receptor beta chains sequenced from one sample in a study of OX40 agonist ivuxolimab in advanced cancers. Only in-frame clones appear in the TCRdb table, and some are missing; sequencing was by immunoSEQ multiplex PCR. Of roughly 70,000 clones detected, almost 90% appear once; the ten largest clones hold about 2.1%. The source was CD4+ or CD8+ T cells sorted from blood, collected in a trial of the OX40 agonist ivuxolimab. The receptor set was obtained from an adult with an advanced solid tumor such as melanoma, head and neck, liver or kidney cancer.

The J gene is TRBJ2-1, the V gene TRBV4-1, with 13 bases that match TRBD2. The ends lost 5 bases at V and 4 bases at J; junction bases unmatched: 5. Germline V gene sequence: CDR1 MGHRA, CDR2 YSYEKL. The CDR3 is 16 residues long. This CDR3 reads CASSYGLAGAYNEQFF. The CDR3 DNA follows: TGCGCCAGCAGCTACGGACTAGCGGGAGCTTACAATGAGCAGTTCTTC.

The chain combines TRBV28 with TRBJ1-2; maybe TRBD1 (5 bases). This CDR3 has 13 amino acids. Trimming left V 8 bases short and J 1 base short, with 11 bases between. From germline, CDR1 is MDHEN and CDR2 SYDVKM. The DNA of the CDR3 is TGTGCCAGCCTCCGGGACCTTAACTATGGCTACACCTTC. Protein product: CASLRDLNYGYTF.

The chain links TRBV19 to TRBJ1-1; D might be TRBD1 (6 bases). The germline CDR1 and CDR2 sequences are LNHDA and SQIVND (reference sequence). This CDR3 has 13 residues. Deletions cut 6 bases from V and 1 base from J, with 9 bases between. CDR3 nucleotide sequence: TGTGCCAGTAGCCAGGGGAGGAACACTGAAGCTTTCTTT. As protein: CASSQGRNTEAFF.

This clone was picked up a small number of times. The chain is built from TRBV7-8 and TRBJ2-7; D unresolved. This CDR3 has 12 amino acids. The germline CDR1 and CDR2 sequences are SGHVS and FQNEAQ. Trimming cost V 6 bases and J 7 bases, with 13 bases left between them. CDR3 coding DNA: TGTGCCAGCAGTCGGAACCTGGGGGAGCAGTACTTC. Protein sequence: CASSRNLGEQYF.

Remarks on this clone: A read error may produce the germline difference seen at one junction end. The chain employs TRBV7-7 and TRBJ2-1; tentative D call: TRBD1 (5 bases). The CDR3 is 13 amino acids. The germline V gene has CDR1 SSHAT and CDR2 FNYEAQ (reference sequence). As DNA, the CDR3 is TGTGCTAGCAGCGATGACAGATACAATGAGCAGTTCTTC. It is translated as CASSDDRYNEQFF.

On this clone: At one end the junction does not follow the germline gene, possibly because of a read error. This same CDR3 is encoded by further DNA sequences in the sample. This chain joins TRBV5-1 and TRBJ1-1, with D perhaps TRBD1 (5 bases). The CDR3 is 13 amino acids. Germline V gene data show CDR1 as SGHRS and CDR2 as YFSETQ. CDR3 loop: CASSLEGRAEAFF. The CDR3 nucleotides read TGCGCCAGTAGCTTAGAGGGACGGGCTGAAGCTTTCTTT.

V and J are TRBV5-1 and TRBJ1-5; TRBD1 is a possible D gene (5 bases). CDR1 is SGHRS and CDR2 is YFSETQ in the germline V gene. The V end lost 3 bases, the J end lost 0 bases, and 7 bases lay between the germline ends. This CDR3 is built from 14 residues. In nucleotides, the CDR3 is TGCGCCAGCAGCTGGGGGGATAGCAATCAGCCCCAGCATTTT. Encoded protein: CASSWGDSNQPQHF. Using reference TRBV5-1 and TRBJ1-5 for the parts outside the CDR3, the full variable domain is KAGVTQTPRYLIKTRGQQVTLSCSPISGHRSVSWYQQTPGQGLQFLFEYFSETQRNKGNFPGRFSGRQFSNSRSEMNVSTLELGDSALYLCASSWGDSNQPQHFGDGTRLSIL.

The genes are TRBV7-8 and TRBJ2-2; D is perhaps TRBD1 (5 bases). The CDR3 spans 15 residues. V lost 1 base and J 0 bases, leaving 6 bases between the germline ends. Germline CDR1 and CDR2: SGHVS and FQNEAQ. The CDR3 DNA reads TGTGCCAGCAGCTTAGAAGGGGCGAACACCGGGGAGCTGTTTTTT. Protein sequence: CASSLEGANTGELFF.

Only one count was recorded for this clone. The rearrangement joins TRBV10-2 to TRBJ2-1; 7 bases match TRBD2. Germline CDR1 and CDR2: WSHSY and SAAADI. Trimming removed 2 bases from V and 7 bases from J; junction bases left unmatched: 8. The CDR3 spans 15 residues. This CDR3 reads CASSENQRGFNEQFF. In nucleotides, the CDR3 is TGCGCCAGCAGTGAGAACCAGCGGGGATTTAATGAGCAGTTCTTC.

The chain employs TRBV5-1 and TRBJ1-1; D may be TRBD1 (6 bases). CDR1 is SGHRS, CDR2 YFSETQ, per germline. Trimming cost V 3 bases and J 2 bases, with 11 bases left between them. The CDR3 length is 14 residues. The CDR3 loop reads CASSWGQANTEAFF. CDR3 sequence (DNA): TGCGCCAGCAGCTGGGGGCAGGCTAACACTGAAGCTTTCTTT.

The gene calls are TRBV19 and TRBJ2-2; TRBD2 matches at 7 bases. Germline values: CDR1 LNHDA, CDR2 SQIVND (reference sequence). The CDR3 spans 16 residues. Losses at the gene ends were 4 bases for V and 3 bases for J; bases not matched to a gene: 8. CDR3 sequence: CASSTRLAGDTGELFF. The CDR3 DNA reads TGTGCCAGTAGTACCCGACTAGCAGGCGACACCGGGGAGCTGTTTTTT.

The chain couples TRBV15 to TRBJ2-3; D is unresolved. Trimming took 3 bases from V and 0 from J, leaving 13 bases between them. This CDR3 region has 16 residues. Germline loops: CDR1 LNHNV, CDR2 YYDKDF (reference sequence). In DNA form, the CDR3 reads TGTGCCACCAGCAGTAGTAGGGATTCGAGCACAGATACGCAGTATTTT. Translated, it gives CATSSSRDSSTDTQYF.

The rearrangement links TRBV29-1 to TRBJ1-3; tentatively, D is TRBD1 (6 bases). Germline V lookup: CDR1 SQVTM, CDR2 ANQGSEA. V lost 6 bases and J lost 0, with 12 bases in between. This CDR3 region has 14 residues. The CDR3 loop reads CSVLGTNSGNTIYF. In DNA, the CDR3 is TGCAGCGTCCTCGGGACAAACTCTGGAAACACCATATATTTT.

The J gene is TRBJ1-2, the V gene TRBV20-1, with D uncertain. This CDR3 comprises 11 residues. The ends were cut back, 1 base at V and 4 bases at J, with 4 bases in the middle. CDR1 is DFQATT, CDR2 SNEGSKA, per germline (reference sequence). CDR3 region: CSARGSYGYTF. CDR3 nucleotides: TGCAGTGCTAGAGGGAGCTATGGCTACACCTTC.

The CDR3 nucleotides read TGTGCCATCAGTGAGTCAAGAAGCGGTTTAGGGAACGAGCAGTACTTC. Its translation: CAISESRSGLGNEQYF. This chain uses TRBV10-3 with TRBJ2-7, with D possibly matching TRBD2 (5 bases). The germline V gene encodes CDR1 ENHRY and CDR2 SYGVKD. V was clipped by 0 bases and J by 5 bases, with 17 bases between them. This CDR3 is 16 amino acids long.

The chain employs TRBV5-1 and TRBJ1-1; TRBD1 is a possible D gene (5 bases). V shed 0 bases and J shed 5 bases, with 8 bases lying between them. This CDR3 region has 13 residues. The germline V gene encodes CDR1 SGHRS and CDR2 YFSETQ. CDR3 amino acids: CASSLEGETEAFF. The CDR3 nucleotides read TGCGCCAGCAGCTTGGAAGGGGAGACTGAAGCTTTCTTT.

The chain combines TRBV28 with TRBJ2-7; 13 positions agree with TRBD2. Germline V gives CDR1 MDHEN, CDR2 SYDVKM. Trimming at V came to 6 bases and at J to 0 bases, leaving 5 bases not matched to a gene. CDR3 length equals 16 residues. CDR3 coding DNA: TGTGCCAGCAGATCCTGGACTAGCGGGGGCTCCTACGAGCAGTACTTC. It codes for CASRSWTSGGSYEQYF.

The rearrangement uses TRBV7-9 and TRBJ1-1; tentatively, D is TRBD1 (5 bases). The CDR3 consists of 17 residues. CDR1 is SEHNR and CDR2 is FQNEAQ in the germline V gene (reference sequence). The ends were cut back, 7 bases at V and 0 bases at J, with 21 bases in the middle. The CDR3 here is CASTFSGTGGMNTEAFF. In DNA form, the CDR3 reads TGTGCCAGCACCTTTTCGGGCACAGGAGGTATGAACACTGAAGCTTTCTTT.

The gene calls are TRBV23-1 and TRBJ1-2; no clear D. TRBV23-1 is treated as an ORF (open reading frame) with a function not yet certain. V was clipped by 0 bases and J by 8 bases, with 13 bases between them. The CDR3 length is 14 residues. CDR3 region: CASSQSAFFRGYTF. DNA of the CDR3: TGCGCCAGCAGTCAATCGGCCTTCTTCAGGGGCTACACCTTC.

The chain has TRBV10-3 and TRBJ2-7; D may correspond to TRBD1 or TRBD2 (5 bases each). V gave up 10 bases and J gave up 0 bases, with 13 bases separating them. The CDR3 contains 13 residues. Germline CDR1 reads ENHRY; CDR2 reads SYGVKD. The DNA for the CDR3 is TGTGCCAGCCAGGGAGCAGACTCCTACGAGCAGTACTTC. Residues: CASQGADSYEQYF.

The CDR3 sequence: CASSLARTPGDTIYF. The CDR3, as DNA: TGTGCCAGCAGTTTAGCACGGACGCCGGGGGACACCATATATTTT. The chain has TRBV27 and TRBJ1-3; D might be TRBD1 (5 bases). The length of the CDR3 is 15 residues. Germline lookup yields CDR1 MNHEY and CDR2 SMNVEV (reference sequence). Trimming stripped 2 bases from V and 8 bases from J, with 16 bases between.

The chain has TRBV5-4 and TRBJ2-7, with TRBD2 matching over 12 bases. The CDR3 sequence is 14 residues long. After removal of 3 bases from V and 3 bases from J, the junction contained 1 base not matched to a gene. Germline loops: CDR1 SGHNT, CDR2 YYREEE (reference sequence). CDR3 amino acids: CASSSTSGSYEQYF. The CDR3 nucleotides read TGTGCCAGCAGCTCGACTAGCGGGAGCTACGAGCAGTACTTC.